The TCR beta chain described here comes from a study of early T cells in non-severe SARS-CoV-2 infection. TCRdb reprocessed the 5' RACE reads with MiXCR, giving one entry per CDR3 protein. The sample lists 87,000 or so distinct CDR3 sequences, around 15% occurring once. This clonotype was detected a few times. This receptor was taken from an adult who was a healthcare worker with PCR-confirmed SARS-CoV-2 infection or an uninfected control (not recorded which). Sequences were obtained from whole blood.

The CDR3 DNA reads as TGTGCCAGCAGTGACCAAGCGGGGGGGCCGGATACGCAGTATTTT. Its protein is CASSDQAGGPDTQYF. The chain is built from TRBV6-4 and TRBJ2-3; 10 bases align to TRBD2. The CDR3 has 15 residues. The J segment lost 6 bases and the V segment lost 2 bases, leaving 5 bases of the junction unmatched. Germline V CDR1 and CDR2: MRHNA, SNTAGT.